This passage covers 5 T cell receptor beta chains from one sample sequenced in a study of CD8 T cells in ankylosing spondylitis. Study-level points and caveats: Seemingly distinctive of ankylosing spondylitis blood was a TCR beta motif formed by eight highly homologous variants.

Their specific antigens are unknown. TCRdb reprocessed the 5' RACE reads with MiXCR, giving one entry per CDR3 protein. The table includes over 450,000 distinct CDR3 sequences, more than 9.5% detected once. The sequencing input was blood, either unsorted or a sorted T cell fraction (not recorded which). These receptor sequences come from a male donor with ankylosing spondylitis.

This chain uses TRBV5-1 with TRBJ2-3, with TRBD2 matching over 10 bases. The CDR3 is 21 residues long. Germline CDR1 is SGHRS and CDR2 is YFSETQ. Trimming removed 1 base from V and 6 bases from J; junction bases left unmatched: 23. As DNA, the CDR3 is TGCGCCAGCAGCTTGCCCGCTGCTAGCGGGAGTTCCACGAATACAGGGGATACGCAGTATTTT. It yields the protein CASSLPAASGSSTNTGDTQYF. The variable domain in full, with the rest retrieved from reference TRBV5-1 and TRBJ2-3, is KAGVTQTPRYLIKTRGQQVTLSCSPISGHRSVSWYQQTPGQGLQFLFEYFSETQRNKGNFPGRFSGRQFSNSRSEMNVSTLELGDSALYLCASSLPAASGSSTNTGDTQYFGPGTRLTVL.

The chain couples TRBV4-2 to TRBJ2-5, with 10 nucleotides matching TRBD2. This CDR3 has 15 residues. V shed 1 base, J shed 5 bases, and the junction held 4 bases outside the gene matches. Germline V gives CDR1 LGHNA, CDR2 YNFKEQ. The CDR3 DNA sequence: TGTGCCAGCAGCCAAGTTTCTAGCGGGAGTGAGACCCAGTACTTC. Translation gives CASSQVSSGSETQYF.

This clonotype has a count of ten or more. J is TRBJ2-1 and V is TRBV7-2; 7 bases map to TRBD2. The CDR3 length is 14 residues. The germline gives CDR1 SGHTA, CDR2 FQGNSA. Germline trimming cut 5 bases from V and 13 bases from J; bases unmatched to any gene: 14. DNA for the CDR3: TGTGCCAGCAGCCCAATTCGGGCGGGAGATTATCAGTTCTTC. Residues: CASSPIRAGDYQFF.

V and J are TRBV6-1 and TRBJ2-7; 12 bases agree with TRBD1. Trimming at V came to 6 bases and at J to 1 base, leaving 4 bases not matched to a gene. Germline V lookup: CDR1 MNHNS, CDR2 SASEGT. The CDR3 sequence is 15 residues long. CDR3 in DNA: TGTGCCAGCAGCTCGGGACAGGGGGCGTCCTACGAGCAGTACGTC. Translated, it gives CASSSGQGASYEQYV.

This clonotype was observed a single time. This may be a read error: a much more frequent sequence differs by one nucleotide. The V and J genes are TRBV10-1 and TRBJ2-3; D unresolved. V was cut by 0 bases and J by 5 bases, with 3 bases left in between. This CDR3 contains 12 residues. Germline CDR1 and CDR2: WNHNN and SYGVQD (reference sequence). The CDR3 protein is CASSESGDTQYF. DNA for the CDR3: TGCGCCAGCAGTGAGTCGGGAGATACGCAGTATTTT.